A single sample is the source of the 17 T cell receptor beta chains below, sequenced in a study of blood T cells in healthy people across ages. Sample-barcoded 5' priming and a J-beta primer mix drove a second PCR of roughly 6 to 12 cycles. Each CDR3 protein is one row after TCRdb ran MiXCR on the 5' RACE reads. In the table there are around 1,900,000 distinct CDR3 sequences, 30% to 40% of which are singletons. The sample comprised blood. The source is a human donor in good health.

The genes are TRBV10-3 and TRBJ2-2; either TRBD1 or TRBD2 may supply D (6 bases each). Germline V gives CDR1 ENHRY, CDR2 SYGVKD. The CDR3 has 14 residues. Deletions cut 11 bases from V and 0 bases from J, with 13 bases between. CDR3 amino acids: CASFGGSNTGELFF. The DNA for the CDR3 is TGTGCCTCATTCGGGGGCTCGAACACCGGGGAGCTGTTTTTT.

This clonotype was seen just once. In nucleotides, the CDR3 is TGTGCCAGCAGCTCCCCAGGGCAAGGCAGAGGAGCTTTCTTT. Encoded protein: CASSSPGQGRGAFF. The chain recombines TRBV13 with TRBJ1-1, with D possibly TRBD1 on 5 matching bases. The CDR3 runs to 14 residues. Germline CDR1 PRHDT, CDR2 FYEKMQ (reference sequence). V was cut by 4 bases and J by 10 bases, with 19 bases left in between.

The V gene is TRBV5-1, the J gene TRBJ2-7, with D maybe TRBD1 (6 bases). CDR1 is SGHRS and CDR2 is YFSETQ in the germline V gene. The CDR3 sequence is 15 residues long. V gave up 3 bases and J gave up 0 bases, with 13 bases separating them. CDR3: CASSYQTGHSYEQYF. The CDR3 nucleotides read TGCGCCAGCAGCTACCAGACAGGCCACTCCTACGAGCAGTACTTC.

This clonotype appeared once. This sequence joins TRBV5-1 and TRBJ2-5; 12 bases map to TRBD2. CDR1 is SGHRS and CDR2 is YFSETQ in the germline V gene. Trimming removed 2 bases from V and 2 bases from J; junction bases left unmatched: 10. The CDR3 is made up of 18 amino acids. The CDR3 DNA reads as TGCGCCAGCAGCTTAACCCTGACTAGCGGGAGACAACAAGAGACCCAGTACTTC. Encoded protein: CASSLTLTSGRQQETQYF.

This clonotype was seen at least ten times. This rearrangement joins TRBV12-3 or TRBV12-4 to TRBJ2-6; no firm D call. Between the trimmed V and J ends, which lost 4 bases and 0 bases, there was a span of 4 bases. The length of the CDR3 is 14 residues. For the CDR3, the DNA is TGTGCCAGCAGTTGGTCCTCTGGGGCCAACGTCCTGACTTTC. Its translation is CASSWSSGANVLTF.

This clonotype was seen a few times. The CDR3 region has the DNA TGTGCCAGCAGCTTAGTAGGCAGGACTGACACTGAAGCTTTCTTT. It translates to CASSLVGRTDTEAFF. The chain uses TRBV7-2 and TRBJ1-1; D is unclear. V was shortened by 1 base and J by 3 bases, with 12 bases between the two germline ends. Germline assignment: CDR1 SGHTA and CDR2 FQGNSA. This CDR3 comprises 15 residues. The whole variable domain, filled in from reference TRBV7-2 and TRBJ1-1, reads GAGVSQSPSNKVTEKGKDVELRCDPISGHTALYWYRQSLGQGLEFLIYFQGNSAPDKSGLPSDRFSAERTGGSVSTLTIQRTQQEDSAVYLCASSLVGRTDTEAFFGQGTRLTVV.

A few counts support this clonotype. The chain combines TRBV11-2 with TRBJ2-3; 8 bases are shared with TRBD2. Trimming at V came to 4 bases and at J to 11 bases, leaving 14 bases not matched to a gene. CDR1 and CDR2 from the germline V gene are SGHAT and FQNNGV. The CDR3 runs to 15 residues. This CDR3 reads CASSSTGGGILGQYF. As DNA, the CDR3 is TGTGCCAGCAGCTCAACCGGCGGGGGGATCTTGGGGCAGTATTTT.

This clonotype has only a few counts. The CDR3 loop reads CASSHTPGEQFF. CDR3 bases: TGTGCCAGCAGCCACACTCCGGGGGAGCAGTTCTTC. The gene calls are TRBV4-2 and TRBJ2-1, with D perhaps TRBD2 (5 bases). CDR3 length equals 12 residues. The V and J ends lost 3 bases and 10 bases respectively, with 10 bases between them. Per the germline V gene, CDR1 is LGHNA and CDR2 is YNFKEQ.

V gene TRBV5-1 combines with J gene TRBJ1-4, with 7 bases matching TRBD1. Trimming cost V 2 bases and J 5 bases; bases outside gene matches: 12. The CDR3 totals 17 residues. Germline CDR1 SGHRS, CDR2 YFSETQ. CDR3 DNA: TGCGCCAGCAGCTTCATCGGGGATGGGACAGAAAATGAAAAACTGTTTTTT. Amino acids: CASSFIGDGTENEKLFF.

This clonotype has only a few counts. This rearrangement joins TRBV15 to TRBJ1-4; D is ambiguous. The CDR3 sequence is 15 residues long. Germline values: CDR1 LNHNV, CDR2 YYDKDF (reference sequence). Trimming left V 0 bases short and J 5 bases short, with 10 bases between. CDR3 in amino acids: CATSRDHRGNEKLFF. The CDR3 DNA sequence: TGTGCCACCAGCAGAGATCATCGAGGGAATGAAAAACTGTTTTTT.

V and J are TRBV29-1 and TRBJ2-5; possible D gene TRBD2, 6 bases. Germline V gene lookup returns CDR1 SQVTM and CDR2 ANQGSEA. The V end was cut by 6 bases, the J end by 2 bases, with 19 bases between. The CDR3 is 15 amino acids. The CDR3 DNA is TGCAGCGTGGGGGGTGTGACATCCGTACAAGAGACCCAGTACTTC. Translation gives CSVGGVTSVQETQYF.

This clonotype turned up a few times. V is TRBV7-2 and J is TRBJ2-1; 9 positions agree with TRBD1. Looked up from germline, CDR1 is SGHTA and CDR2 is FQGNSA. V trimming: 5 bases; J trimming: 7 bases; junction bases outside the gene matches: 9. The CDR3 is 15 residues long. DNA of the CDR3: TGTGCCAGCAGCCGACAGGGGGTAATGGTGAATGAGCAGTTCTTC. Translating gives CASSRQGVMVNEQFF.

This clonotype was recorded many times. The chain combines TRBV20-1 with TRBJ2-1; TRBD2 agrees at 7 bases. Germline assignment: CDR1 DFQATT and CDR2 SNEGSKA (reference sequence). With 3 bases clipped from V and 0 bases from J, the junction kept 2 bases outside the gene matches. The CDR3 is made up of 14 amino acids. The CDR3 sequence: CSASGGNSYNEQFF. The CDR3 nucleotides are TGCAGTGCTAGCGGGGGGAACTCCTACAATGAGCAGTTCTTC.

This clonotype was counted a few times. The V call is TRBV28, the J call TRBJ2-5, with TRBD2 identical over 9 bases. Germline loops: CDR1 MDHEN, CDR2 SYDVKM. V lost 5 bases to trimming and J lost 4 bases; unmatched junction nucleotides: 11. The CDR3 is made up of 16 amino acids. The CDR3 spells CASSIGLAIGGETQYF. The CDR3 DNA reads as TGTGCCAGCAGTATCGGACTAGCGATAGGGGGAGAGACCCAGTACTTC. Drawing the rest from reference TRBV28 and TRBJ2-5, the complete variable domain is DVKVTQSSRYLVKRTGEKVFLECVQDMDHENMFWYRQDPGLGLRLIYFSYDVKMKEKGDIPEGYSVSREKKERFSLILESASTNQTSMYLCASSIGLAIGGETQYFGPGTRLLVL.

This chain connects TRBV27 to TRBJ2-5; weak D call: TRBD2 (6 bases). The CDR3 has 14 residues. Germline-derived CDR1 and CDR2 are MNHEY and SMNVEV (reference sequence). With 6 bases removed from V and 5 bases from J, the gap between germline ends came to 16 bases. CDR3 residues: CASRFGRGWETQYF. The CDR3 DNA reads TGTGCCAGCAGGTTCGGGCGGGGATGGGAGACCCAGTACTTC.

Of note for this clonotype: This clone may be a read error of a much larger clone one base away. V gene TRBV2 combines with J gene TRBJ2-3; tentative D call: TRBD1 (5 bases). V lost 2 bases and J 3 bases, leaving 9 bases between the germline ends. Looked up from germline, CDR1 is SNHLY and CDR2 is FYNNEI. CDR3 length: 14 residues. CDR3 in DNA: TGTGCCAGCAGTGAAAGCCAGGGTACAGATACGCAGTATTTT. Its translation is CASSESQGTDTQYF.

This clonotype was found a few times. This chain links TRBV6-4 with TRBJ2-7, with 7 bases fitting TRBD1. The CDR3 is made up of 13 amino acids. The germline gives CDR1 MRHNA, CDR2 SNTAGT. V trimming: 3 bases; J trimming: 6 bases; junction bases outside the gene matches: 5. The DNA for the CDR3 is TGTGCCAGCAGTGAATTATCAGGGGGCGAGCAGTACTTC. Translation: CASSELSGGEQYF.